The 3 T cell receptor beta chains in this list originate from one sample, sequenced in a study of chemoradiotherapy in HPV16-positive cancers. Clones were sequenced by immunoSEQ multiplex PCR, and TCRdb holds only the in-frame ones, with some missing. The table has some 21,000 clones, about 90% seen once; the top ten hold about 2.1%. This specimen consisted of blood, obtained from a patient who underwent chemoradiotherapy. All receptors derive from a human donor with HPV-associated anogenital cancer.

The rearrangement links TRBV4-3 to TRBJ2-5; D possibly matches TRBD1 or TRBD2 (5 bases each). This CDR3 is built from 16 residues. Trimming left V 3 bases short and J 5 bases short, with 19 bases between. From germline, CDR1 is LGHNA and CDR2 YSLEER. The CDR3 DNA reads TGCGCCAGCAGCCAGAGATGGGGGAACCGAGGGGAGACCCAGTACTTC. This sequence encodes CASSQRWGNRGETQYF.

The chain combines TRBV28 with TRBJ1-5; 7 nucleotides line up with TRBD1. The CDR3 length is 15 residues. Per germline, CDR1 MDHEN and CDR2 SYDVKM. The junction had 6 bases not matched to a gene; V was cut back by 5 bases and J by 2 bases. The CDR3 spells CASSREGAGNQPQHF. In DNA form, the CDR3 reads TGTGCCAGCAGTCGGGAGGGGGCGGGCAATCAGCCCCAGCATTTT. Based on the CDR3 plus reference TRBV28 and TRBJ1-5, the full variable domain is DVKVTQSSRYLVKRTGEKVFLECVQDMDHENMFWYRQDPGLGLRLIYFSYDVKMKEKGDIPEGYSVSREKKERFSLILESASTNQTSMYLCASSREGAGNQPQHFGDGTRLSIL.

The chain carries TRBV19 and TRBJ2-5; 8 positions agree with TRBD2. Germline V gene data show CDR1 as LNHDA and CDR2 as SQIVND (reference sequence). Germline trimming cut 11 bases from V and 5 bases from J; bases unmatched to any gene: 7. This CDR3 has 12 amino acids. DNA for the CDR3: TGTGCCTGCCGGGGGGGCCAGGAGACCCAGTACTTC. Translated, it gives CACRGGQETQYF.